The subject of this entry is one TCR beta chain. CDR1 is SGHTA, CDR2 FQGTGA, per germline. The CDR3 sequence is 16 residues long. V was trimmed by 2 bases and J by 4 bases, leaving 17 bases between them. The data are from a study of blood T cell repertoires in COVID-19. Study as a whole: The origin of the acute and convalescent COVID-19 samples was the United States, Italy and Spain. PBMCs, B-cell-depleted T cells, or T cells provided the cDNA or gDNA that made up the material.

As originally analysed: Reference gene primers were amplified, and this amplification served to estimate nucleated cell counts. Profiling relied on immunoSEQ multiplex PCR, and the TCRdb table lists in-frame clones only, not all of them. D and trimming come from the DNA, and the V and J calls and clone size come from that table. Of 200,000 to 250,000 clones in the sample, approximately 90% were seen once. The sequence was collected from a woman aged 18-29 years who had recovered from COVID-19. What was sequenced was peripheral blood. The chain recombines TRBV7-3 with TRBJ1-2, with unresolved D. For the CDR3, the DNA is TGTGCCAGCAGCTTAGAGGGTAAGTATTCGGGCTATGGCTACACCTTC. Encoded protein: CASSLEGKYSGYGYTF. The full variable domain, its missing parts supplied by reference TRBV7-3 and TRBJ1-2, is GAGVSQTPSNKVTEKGKYVELRCDPISGHTALYWYRQSLGQGPEFLIYFQGTGAADDSGLPNDRFFAVRPEGSVSTLKIQRTERGDSAVYLCASSLEGKYSGYGYTFGSGTRLTVV.